These 9 T cell receptor beta chains share one sample of origin, sequenced in a study of blood T cell repertoires in COVID-19. Here immunoSEQ multiplex PCR was the method, and the copy in TCRdb shows in-frame clones only, minus some. The table lists roughly 68,000 clones, roughly 91% of them singletons. Sample: peripheral blood. The receptors here all came from a man in his fifties with COVID-19, enrolled during active disease.

CDR3 DNA: TGTGCCAGCAGCTGGGGGAGGAGCTCCTACGAGCAGTACTTC. As protein: CASSWGRSSYEQYF. V is TRBV11-2 and J is TRBJ2-7, with TRBD2 as a possible D gene (6 bases). Trimming left V 4 bases short and J 0 bases short, with 10 bases between. The germline gives CDR1 SGHAT, CDR2 FQNNGV. The CDR3 sequence is 14 residues long.

The V and J genes are TRBV24-1 and TRBJ2-3, with 10 nucleotides matching TRBD2. Per the germline V gene, CDR1 is KGHDR and CDR2 is SFDVKD. The length of the CDR3 is 16 residues. V shed 5 bases, J shed 3 bases, and the junction held 7 bases outside the gene matches. CDR3 loop: CATSVPSGSDTDTQYF. CDR3 bases: TGTGCCACCAGTGTCCCTAGCGGGAGCGATACAGATACGCAGTATTTT.

This chain uses TRBV19 with TRBJ2-1; 7 positions match TRBD2. The junction had 2 bases not matched to a gene; V was cut back by 0 bases and J by 9 bases. CDR3 length: 13 amino acids. The germline gives CDR1 LNHDA, CDR2 SQIVND (reference sequence). The CDR3 is CASSIERESEQFF. The CDR3 DNA follows: TGTGCCAGTAGTATAGAGCGGGAGAGTGAGCAGTTCTTC.

About this clone: At one end, the junction sequence differs from germline, possibly due to a read error. The rearrangement uses TRBV28 and TRBJ2-7; D ambiguous. The CDR3 covers 11 residues. The germline gives CDR1 MDHEN, CDR2 SYDVKM. The CDR3 DNA sequence: TGTGCCAGCAGTTTAGATCGAATAAAGCACTTC. Translating it yields CASSLDRIKHF.

CDR3 nucleotides: TGCGCCAGCAGCTTTGGTGAGGCGCGGAGCGAGCAGTACTTC. This gives the protein CASSFGEARSEQYF. This chain joins TRBV5-1 and TRBJ2-7; D not resolved. Trimming cost V 2 bases and J 6 bases, with 15 bases left between them. The length of the CDR3 is 14 residues. Looked up from germline, CDR1 is SGHRS and CDR2 is YFSETQ. The full variable domain, completed using reference TRBV5-1 and TRBJ2-7, is KAGVTQTPRYLIKTRGQQVTLSCSPISGHRSVSWYQQTPGQGLQFLFEYFSETQRNKGNFPGRFSGRQFSNSRSEMNVSTLELGDSALYLCASSFGEARSEQYFGPGTRLTVT.

The rearrangement uses TRBV7-9 and TRBJ1-3, with D uncertain. Trimming removed 8 bases from V and 7 bases from J, with 12 bases in between. Germline CDR1 is SEHNR and CDR2 is FQNEAQ (reference sequence). This CDR3 contains 12 residues. The CDR3 loop is CASSAQRNTIYF. The CDR3, as DNA: TGTGCCAGCTCAGCTCAGAGGAACACCATATATTTT.

This rearrangement joins TRBV10-3 to TRBJ1-2, with D uncertain. The CDR3 loop spans 19 amino acids. Trimming took off 2 bases at V and 0 bases at J, with 22 bases between the two ends. The germline V gene encodes CDR1 ENHRY and CDR2 SYGVKD. The CDR3, as DNA: TGTGCCATCAGTGAGGGTGGTGTTCAGCGCCACCGTACTAACTATGGCTACACCTTC. As protein: CAISEGGVQRHRTNYGYTF.

The chain links TRBV7-9 to TRBJ1-2, with 8 bases fitting TRBD1. The CDR3 runs 16 residues. The V and J ends lost 5 bases and 0 bases, in that order; junction bases with no gene match: 8. The germline gives CDR1 SEHNR, CDR2 FQNEAQ (reference sequence). DNA for the CDR3: TGTGCCAGCAGCCCTCCCGGACAGGGAACTAACTATGGCTACACCTTC. Translated, it gives CASSPPGQGTNYGYTF. Combining the CDR3 with reference TRBV7-9 and TRBJ1-2 gives the whole variable domain DTGVSQNPRHKITKRGQNVTFRCDPISEHNRLYWYRQTLGQGPEFLTYFQNEAQLEKSRLLSDRFSAERPKGSFSTLEIQRTEQGDSAMYLCASSPPGQGTNYGYTFGSGTRLTVV.

In its sample, this clone was seen a few times. The rearrangement links TRBV29-1 to TRBJ1-1; TRBD1 matches at 9 bases. CDR1 is SQVTM, CDR2 ANQGSEA, per germline. The CDR3 sequence is 15 residues long. V lost 0 bases and J lost 4; bases outside the gene matches: 6. CDR3 nucleotide sequence: TGCAGCGTTGAAGACTTTATGACAGGGGGCACTGAAGCTTTCTTT. Translating it yields CSVEDFMTGGTEAFF. The variable domain in full, with the rest retrieved from reference TRBV29-1 and TRBJ1-1, is SAVISQKPSRDICQRGTSLTIQCQVDSQVTMMFWYRQQPGQSLTLIATANQGSEATYESGFVIDKFPISRPNLTFSTLTVSNMSPEDSSIYLCSVEDFMTGGTEAFFGQGTRLTVV.